The 21 T cell receptor beta chains below were found in one sample sequenced in a study of blood T cell repertoires in COVID-19. Here immunoSEQ multiplex PCR was the method, and the copy in TCRdb shows in-frame clones only, minus some. The sample has roughly 260,000 clones; roughly 80% are singletons. The sequenced sample consisted of peripheral blood. Receptors were obtained from a woman between 65 and 79 years old with acute or convalescent COVID-19.

The V gene is TRBV27, the J gene TRBJ2-6; maybe TRBD1 (5 bases). Germline values: CDR1 MNHEY, CDR2 SMNVEV (reference sequence). The CDR3 runs 15 residues. The germline V and J ends were trimmed by 3 bases and 2 bases, with 8 bases remaining between them. The CDR3 region has the DNA TGTGCCAGCAGTTTTACAGGAACTGGGGCCAACGTCCTGACTTTC. Its protein product is CASSFTGTGANVLTF. Looking up the rest from reference TRBV27 and TRBJ2-6 gives the full variable domain: EAQVTQNPRYLITVTGKKLTVTCSQNMNHEYMSWYRQDPGLGLRQIYYSMNVEVTDKGDVPEGYKVSRKEKRNFPLILESPSPNQTSLYFCASSFTGTGANVLTFGAGSRLTVL.

The gene calls are TRBV19 and TRBJ2-1, with a tentative D call TRBD1 (6 bases). Trimming stripped 0 bases from V and 2 bases from J, with 8 bases between. Per germline, CDR1 LNHDA and CDR2 SQIVND (reference sequence). The CDR3 has 15 residues. The DNA for the CDR3 is TGTGCCAGTAGTATAGAGGGGGCGACCTACAATGAGCAGTTCTTC. This gives the protein CASSIEGATYNEQFF. Using reference TRBV19 and TRBJ2-1 for the parts outside the CDR3, the full variable domain is DGGITQSPKYLFRKEGQNVTLSCEQNLNHDAMYWYRQDPGQGLRLIYYSQIVNDFQKGDIAEGYSVSREKKESFPLTVTSAQKNPTAFYLCASSIEGATYNEQFFGPGTRLTVL.

This chain connects TRBV4-1 to TRBJ2-1; TRBD2 agrees at 15 bases. The CDR3 runs to 17 residues. Germline CDR1 reads MGHRA; CDR2 reads YSYEKL. The trim removed 0 bases at V and 7 bases at J, leaving 4 bases unmatched. CDR3 nucleotides: TGCGCCAGCAGCCAAGATAGGGGGACTAGCGGGGGGAATGAGCAGTTCTTC. This codes for CASSQDRGTSGGNEQFF.

This sequence joins TRBV4-2 and TRBJ1-5, with a possible D match to TRBD1 (5 bases). The V gene's germline CDR1 is LGHNA and CDR2 YNFKEQ. This CDR3 contains 17 residues. With 2 bases removed from V and 4 bases from J, the gap between germline ends came to 18 bases. Here the CDR3 DNA reads TGTGCCAGCAGCCAACAAACCTCGACAGATCGGAATCAGCCCCAGCATTTT. Translation gives CASSQQTSTDRNQPQHF.

CDR3 sequence (DNA): TGTGCCAGCAGCTTGGAAAAGGGGCCCGGGTCACCCCTCCACTTT. This gives the protein CASSLEKGPGSPLHF. The rearrangement uses TRBV5-4 and TRBJ1-6; a weak D match, TRBD1 (5 bases). Deletions cut 0 bases from V and 10 bases from J, with 14 bases between. CDR1 and CDR2 from the germline V gene are SGHNT and YYREEE (reference sequence). This CDR3 contains 15 residues.

The J gene is TRBJ1-5, the V gene TRBV7-2, with 9 positions matching TRBD1. The J segment lost 4 bases and the V segment lost 5 bases, leaving 6 bases of the junction unmatched. The CDR3 contains 15 residues. Germline assignment: CDR1 SGHTA and CDR2 FQGNSA. CDR3: CASSLGQGLNQPQHF. As DNA, the CDR3 is TGTGCCAGCAGCCTGGGACAGGGATTAAATCAGCCCCAGCATTTT.

The J gene is TRBJ1-5, the V gene TRBV7-2, with D possibly TRBD1 on 6 matching bases. The CDR3 is 13 residues long. Germline assignment: CDR1 SGHTA and CDR2 FQGNSA. V shed 5 bases and J shed 7 bases, with 12 bases lying between them. The CDR3 nucleotides read TGTGCCAGCAGCAACAACAGGGACCAGCCCCAGCATTTT. This gives the protein CASSNNRDQPQHF.

This chain links TRBV2 with TRBJ2-1; perhaps TRBD1 as D (6 bases). Germline loops: CDR1 SNHLY, CDR2 FYNNEI. The germline V and J ends were trimmed by 6 bases and 7 bases, with 16 bases remaining between them. The CDR3 length is 14 residues. The CDR3 protein is CASSRDTQTNEQFF. CDR3 sequence (DNA): TGTGCCAGCAGCCGGGACACCCAGACGAATGAGCAGTTCTTC.

The chain employs TRBV28 and TRBJ2-3; D may be TRBD1 (5 bases). V was clipped by 2 bases and J by 0 bases, with 15 bases between them. Germline CDR1 reads MDHEN; CDR2 reads SYDVKM. CDR3 length: 17 amino acids. The DNA of the CDR3 is TGTGCCAGCAGTTTAATTAGGGGCGGTTCTAGCACAGATACGCAGTATTTT. Translation gives CASSLIRGGSSTDTQYF.

CDR3 amino acids: CASSLSVSYNSPLHF. The DNA for the CDR3 is TGTGCCAGCAGTTTATCCGTCAGTTATAATTCACCCCTCCACTTT. The rearrangement uses TRBV27 and TRBJ1-6; D is undetermined. The CDR3 has 15 amino acids. CDR1 is MNHEY and CDR2 is SMNVEV in the germline V gene (reference sequence). V lost 0 bases and J lost 4, with 7 bases in between.

The chain links TRBV18 to TRBJ2-3, with TRBD1 matching over 9 bases. CDR3 size: 16 residues. Trimming removed 1 base from V and 4 bases from J; junction bases left unmatched: 6. The germline CDR1 and CDR2 sequences are KGHSH and LQKENI. CDR3 in amino acids: CASSPLGTGSPDTQYF. CDR3 nucleotides: TGTGCCAGCTCACCACTAGGGACAGGGTCCCCAGATACGCAGTATTTT.

The chain has TRBV10-3 and TRBJ1-1, with D uncertain. This CDR3 comprises 13 residues. V lost 4 bases and J lost 1, with 7 bases in between. Per the germline V gene, CDR1 is ENHRY and CDR2 is SYGVKD. CDR3 loop: CAISGAENTEAFF. The CDR3 coding sequence is TGTGCCATCAGTGGGGCAGAGAACACTGAAGCTTTCTTT.

This chain uses TRBV5-1 with TRBJ2-1; 8 bases align to TRBD1. After removal of 1 base from V and 8 bases from J, the junction contained 8 bases not matched to a gene. CDR1 and CDR2 from the germline V gene are SGHRS and YFSETQ. The CDR3 has 15 amino acids. The CDR3 here is CASSLMSGGGDEQFF. For the CDR3, the DNA is TGCGCCAGCAGCTTGATGTCAGGGGGCGGGGATGAGCAGTTCTTC.

The gene calls are TRBV12-3 or TRBV12-4 and TRBJ2-7; D is possibly TRBD1 (5 bases). The V gene lost 1 base and the J gene lost 2 bases, with 6 bases spanning the gap. The CDR3 covers 13 residues. The CDR3: CASSLGGPYEQYF. The CDR3 bases are TGTGCCAGCAGTTTAGGGGGCCCCTACGAGCAGTACTTC.

V usage is TRBV6-2 or TRBV6-3 and J usage is TRBJ2-5; 12 nucleotides line up with TRBD2. Trimming removed 3 bases from V and 4 bases from J; junction bases left unmatched: 6. The CDR3 runs 16 residues. The germline V gene has CDR1 MNHEY and CDR2 SVGEGT. The CDR3 is CASSYRTSGGPETQYF. The CDR3 nucleotides are TGTGCCAGCAGTTATCGTACTAGCGGGGGGCCAGAGACCCAGTACTTC.

This clone was recorded only once. J is TRBJ1-1 and V is TRBV7-2; D is possibly TRBD1 (6 bases). The V gene lost 4 bases and the J gene lost 1 base, with 7 bases spanning the gap. The germline V gene encodes CDR1 SGHTA and CDR2 FQGNSA. This CDR3 has 13 amino acids. The CDR3 is CASSWGQNTEAFF. As DNA, the CDR3 is TGTGCCAGCAGCTGGGGACAGAACACTGAAGCTTTCTTT.

This clone was seen a handful of times. J is TRBJ1-2 and V is TRBV19; 7 bases match TRBD1. The CDR3 is 13 residues long. With V trimmed by 7 bases and J by 0 bases, 2 bases remained unmatched. Germline values: CDR1 LNHDA, CDR2 SQIVND (reference sequence). CDR3 region: CASTGTANYGYTF. The CDR3 region has the DNA TGTGCCAGTACGGGGACAGCTAACTATGGCTACACCTTC.

In its sample, this clone was seen a few times. The rearrangement uses TRBV2 and TRBJ1-3, with 9 bases matching TRBD1. CDR3 size: 14 residues. Per the germline V gene, CDR1 is SNHLY and CDR2 is FYNNEI. Trimming took 6 bases from V and 6 from J; bases not matched to a gene: 6. CDR3 sequence reads: CASRGTGNINTIYF. Written as DNA, the CDR3 is TGTGCCAGCAGGGGGACAGGGAACATAAACACCATATATTTT.

The chain combines TRBV18 with TRBJ2-7, with 10 bases matching TRBD2. The CDR3 length is 15 residues. Germline CDR1 KGHSH, CDR2 LQKENI. The V and J ends lost 3 bases and 0 bases, in that order; junction bases with no gene match: 2. Here the CDR3 reads CASSPGTSVSYEQYF. CDR3 bases: TGTGCCAGCTCACCCGGGACTAGCGTCTCCTACGAGCAGTACTTC.

V gene TRBV25-1 combines with J gene TRBJ2-3; 8 nucleotides match TRBD2. There are 16 residues in the CDR3. V shed 1 base, J shed 0 bases, and the junction held 3 bases outside the gene matches. Germline values: CDR1 MGHDK, CDR2 SYGVNS. The CDR3 DNA reads TGTGCCAGCAGTGAATTGGCGGGGGGTAGCACAGATACGCAGTATTTT. This gives the protein CASSELAGGSTDTQYF.

This chain links TRBV7-2 with TRBJ2-7; the match to TRBD2 covers 15 bases. The CDR3 is 15 amino acids. V trimming: 5 bases; J trimming: 7 bases; junction bases outside the gene matches: 6. Per germline, CDR1 SGHTA and CDR2 FQGNSA. This CDR3 is CASSGLAGGLGEQYF. In nucleotides, the CDR3 is TGTGCCAGCAGCGGACTAGCGGGGGGGCTAGGGGAGCAGTACTTC. The entire variable domain, with the rest obtained from reference TRBV7-2 and TRBJ2-7, is as follows: GAGVSQSPSNKVTEKGKDVELRCDPISGHTALYWYRQSLGQGLEFLIYFQGNSAPDKSGLPSDRFSAERTGGSVSTLTIQRTQQEDSAVYLCASSGLAGGLGEQYFGPGTRLTVT.